This TCR beta chain derives from a study of blood T cell repertoires in COVID-19. On the study more broadly: The study drew acute and convalescent COVID-19 samples from the United States, Italy and Spain. In each case, the material was cDNA or gDNA derived from T cells, B-cell-depleted T cells, or PBMCs.

Patients from Seattle were sampled longitudinally, starting during active infection. J was trimmed by 6 bases and V by 0 bases; bases with no gene match: 4. Per the germline V gene, CDR1 is SGHRS and CDR2 is YFSETQ. CDR3 length equals 15 residues. Original data processing: For nucleated cells, counts were estimated from reference gene primer amplification. Sequencing was performed with immunoSEQ multiplex PCR; in TCRdb, only in-frame clones are kept and a portion is missing. V and J calls and clone size follow that table, whereas D and trimming were derived from the DNA. The table has roughly 500,000 clones, 85% to 90% seen once.

This receptor was identified in a man between 18 and 35 years old with COVID-19, enrolled during active disease. Material for sequencing was peripheral blood. The chain employs TRBV5-1 and TRBJ2-3, with 10 bases aligning to TRBD2. The CDR3 nucleotides are TGCGCCAGCAGCTTGGGGAGCGGGGGGGAGGATACGCAGTATTTT. Its protein product is CASSLGSGGEDTQYF.